This T cell receptor (beta chain) is from a study of shared clonotypes between healthy human individuals. General study findings and limits: Lower generation probabilities were found for non-shared clonotypes than for those shared by all four donors.

As regards this clone: Its specificity is unknown.

A CD45RA-negative memory subset and a CD45RA+ naive subset were separated from the CD4+ cells. Profiled with immunoSEQ multiplex PCR; TCRdb holds only in-frame clones, not every one. The table records around 1.1 million clones, roughly 74% of them present only once. This CDR3 has 13 residues. CDR1 and CDR2 from the germline V gene are SGHNT and YYREEE (reference sequence). J gave up 5 bases and V 3 bases, and 3 bases lay outside the gene matches. V usage is TRBV5-4 and J usage is TRBJ2-7; 9 bases are a match to TRBD1. This receptor was taken from a man between 18 and 29 years old in good health. Some clones in this sample may be carry-over from other donors' samples. The sample taken for sequencing was memory CD4+ T cells from PBMCs. Subset described: CD45RA-negative fraction. DNA for the CDR3: TGTGCCAGCAGCTCCACAGGGGGCGACGAGCAGTACTTC. Translating it yields CASSSTGGDEQYF.